The TCR beta chain described here comes from a study of cytomegalovirus exposure and HLA in healthy donors. Study observations and caveats: There were a few CMV-associated chains whose specificity for CMV antigens was confirmed in vitro. The classifier was said to identify cytomegalovirus status with high specificity and sensitivity.

Germline lookup yields CDR1 SGHVS and CDR2 FNYEAQ. CDR3 length equals 12 residues. The V segment lost 5 bases and the J segment 10 bases; nucleotides outside the gene matches: 6. Amplification used 60 Vbeta primers and 13 Jbeta primers. Profiled with immunoSEQ multiplex PCR; TCRdb holds only in-frame clones, not every one. Of about 85,000 clones in the sample, under 90% were seen once. As to this clone: Its antigen remains unknown.

What was sequenced was PBMCs. This chain connects TRBV7-6 to TRBJ2-7; 9 positions agree with TRBD2. The TCR originated in a man aged 50 to 59 in good health and CMV-seropositive. The CDR3 nucleotides read TGTGCCAGCAGCGAAACTAGCGGGCTACAGTACTTC. Amino acids: CASSETSGLQYF.